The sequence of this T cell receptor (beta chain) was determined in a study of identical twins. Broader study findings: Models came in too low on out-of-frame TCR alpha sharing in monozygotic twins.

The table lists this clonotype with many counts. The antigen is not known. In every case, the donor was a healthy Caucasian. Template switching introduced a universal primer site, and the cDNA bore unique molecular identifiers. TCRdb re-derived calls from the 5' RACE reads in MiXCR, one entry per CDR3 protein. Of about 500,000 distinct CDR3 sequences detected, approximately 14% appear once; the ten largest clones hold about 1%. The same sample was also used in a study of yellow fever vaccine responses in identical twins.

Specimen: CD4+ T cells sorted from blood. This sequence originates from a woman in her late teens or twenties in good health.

The CDR3 protein is CASSLDTGFSTDTQYF. CDR3 nucleotide sequence: TGCGCCAGCAGCTTGGATACAGGGTTCAGCACAGATACGCAGTATTTT. The chain employs TRBV5-1 and TRBJ2-3, with D possibly being TRBD1 (6 bases). The ends were cut back, 0 bases at V and 0 bases at J, with 11 bases in the middle. CDR3 size: 16 residues. Germline CDR1 SGHRS, CDR2 YFSETQ.